These 17 T cell receptor beta chains came from one sample sequenced in a study of T cells after posttransplantation cyclophosphamide (dated by TCRdb to the mid-2010s). Receptors were amplified or captured by the immunoSEQ multiplex PCR assay. TCRdb provides this immuneACCESS table in a form limited to in-frame rearrangements. Some clones are lacking; in checked studies, under half of them reflect an unresolved V gene, and why the rest are absent is not known. For this sample, some 23,000 clones are listed, none of them singletons. Approximately 4.8% of the sample comes from the top ten. Specimen: PBMCs. The receptors shown here come from a woman in her forties or fifties in good health, CMV-negative, and a related stem cell transplant donor.

This clone was seen many times. This chain connects TRBV5-4 to TRBJ2-5; tentatively, D is TRBD2 (9 bases). The CDR3 is 16 amino acids. Germline V gene lookup returns CDR1 SGHNT and CDR2 YYREEE (reference sequence). The ends were cut back, 6 bases at V and 4 bases at J, with 22 bases in the middle. The CDR3 sequence: CASTRGGGQVGETQYF. CDR3 coding DNA: TGTGCCAGCACCCGCGGGGGGGGACAGGTAGGAGAGACCCAGTACTTC.

This clone was observed at least ten times. The chain has TRBV9 and TRBJ2-5, with TRBD2 matching 7 bases. The J segment lost 4 bases and the V segment lost 2 bases, leaving 8 bases of the junction unmatched. CDR3 length equals 15 residues. The germline CDR1 and CDR2 sequences are SGDLS and YYNGEE. Written as DNA, the CDR3 is TGTGCCAGCAGCGTGTCCGGGACGGGGGGAGAGACCCAGTACTTC. Residues: CASSVSGTGGETQYF.

This clone showed up many times. The chain has TRBV19 and TRBJ2-7; D possibly corresponds to TRBD1 (5 bases). The CDR3 is 15 residues long. Germline CDR1 is LNHDA and CDR2 is SQIVND (reference sequence). Trimming cost V 1 base and J 3 bases, with 13 bases left between them. The CDR3 loop is CASSIGFRDGYEQYF. CDR3 DNA sequence: TGTGCCAGTAGTATAGGATTCAGGGATGGCTACGAGCAGTACTTC.

This clone was detected many times. This rearrangement joins TRBV5-4 to TRBJ2-1; 12 nucleotides agree with TRBD2. Germline CDR1 reads SGHNT; CDR2 reads YYREEE (reference sequence). J lost 6 bases, V lost 0 bases, and 4 bases had no gene match. CDR3 length: 16 residues. CDR3 sequence: CASSLELAGGGNEQFF. In DNA, the CDR3 is TGTGCCAGCAGCTTGGAACTAGCGGGAGGCGGCAATGAGCAGTTCTTC.

Ten or more counts support this clone. The DNA for the CDR3 is TGTGCCAGCAGGAATCAGCAGGGGAGATACGAGCAGTACTTC. This sequence encodes CASRNQQGRYEQYF. The chain has TRBV2 and TRBJ2-7; D is possibly TRBD1 (6 bases). The CDR3 consists of 14 residues. Trimming shortened V by 6 bases and J by 4 bases, and 16 bases separated the two germline ends. Germline CDR1 reads SNHLY; CDR2 reads FYNNEI.

This clone was counted at least ten times. This chain joins TRBV9 and TRBJ1-4, with a possible D match to TRBD1 (6 bases). The germline V and J ends were trimmed by 4 bases and 8 bases, with 18 bases remaining between them. Germline V gene data show CDR1 as SGDLS and CDR2 as YYNGEE. The CDR3 has 15 residues. CDR3 DNA sequence: TGTGCCAGCAGCCCTACAGGGATCCTAGGGGAAAAACTGTTTTTT. Its translation is CASSPTGILGEKLFF.

This clone was seen many times. CDR3: CASSLQGAVGETQYF. As DNA, the CDR3 is TGTGCCAGCAGCTTGCAGGGGGCCGTGGGTGAGACCCAGTACTTC. The chain joins TRBV11-2 to TRBJ2-5; TRBD1 aligns across 8 bases. This CDR3 is 15 amino acids long. V shed 3 bases and J 5 bases; nucleotides not matched to a gene: 8. Per germline, CDR1 SGHAT and CDR2 FQNNGV.

This clone was seen ten or more times. V usage is TRBV7-2 and J usage is TRBJ1-6; 8 bases are a match to TRBD1. The CDR3 totals 14 residues. J was trimmed by 11 bases and V by 4 bases; bases with no gene match: 7. Germline assignment: CDR1 SGHTA and CDR2 FQGNSA. Here the CDR3 DNA reads TGTGCCAGCAGCTCGACAGGGGTTTTTCCACCCCTCCACTTT. As protein: CASSSTGVFPPLHF.

This clone occurred many times. This rearrangement joins TRBV7-8 to TRBJ2-2, with TRBD1 identical over 10 bases. The germline CDR1 and CDR2 sequences are SGHVS and FQNEAQ. This CDR3 is 15 amino acids long. With 5 bases clipped from V and 7 bases from J, the junction kept 7 bases outside the gene matches. The CDR3 sequence: CASSPGTGAHGELFF. CDR3 DNA: TGTGCCAGCAGCCCCGGGACAGGGGCCCACGGGGAGCTGTTTTTT.

This clone was seen many times. The V gene is TRBV28, the J gene TRBJ1-1; D is undetermined. Looked up from germline, CDR1 is MDHEN and CDR2 is SYDVKM. Trimming took off 4 bases at V and 3 bases at J, with 3 bases between the two ends. The CDR3 has 11 residues. CDR3 nucleotide sequence: TGTGCCAGCAGTTCTCACACTGAAGCTTTCTTT. Translating it yields CASSSHTEAFF.

This clone was observed many times. V and J are TRBV6-6 and TRBJ1-3; the D gene is possibly TRBD1 (5 bases). Germline V gene sequence: CDR1 MNHNY, CDR2 SVGAGI (reference sequence). CDR3 length: 15 residues. V lost 1 base and J lost 4, with 11 bases in between. CDR3 loop: CASSYFWDSGNTIYF. CDR3 in DNA: TGTGCCAGCAGTTACTTTTGGGACTCGGGAAACACCATATATTTT.

This clone was detected ten times or more. The chain joins TRBV4-1 to TRBJ1-4, with D maybe TRBD1 (6 bases). This CDR3 is 16 amino acids long. Germline loops: CDR1 MGHRA, CDR2 YSYEKL. V was trimmed by 3 bases and J by 13 bases, leaving 24 bases between them. CDR3 sequence: CASSHQQGLDGTRLFF. CDR3 nucleotide sequence: TGCGCCAGCAGCCATCAACAGGGTCTGGATGGGACGAGACTGTTTTTT.

This clone was observed at least ten times. As DNA, the CDR3 is TGTGCCAGCAGTGAACTACAGGGTAGTTCACCCCTCCACTTT. This translates into CASSELQGSSPLHF. The gene calls are TRBV6-1 and TRBJ1-6, with a tentative D call TRBD1 (6 bases). Trimming cost V 2 bases and J 9 bases, with 11 bases left between them. The germline V gene has CDR1 MNHNS and CDR2 SASEGT. The CDR3 has 14 residues.

This clone appeared many times. CDR3 residues: CASSSFFGGGRTEAFF. Written as DNA, the CDR3 is TGCGCCAGCAGCTCATTTTTTGGGGGAGGTCGCACTGAAGCTTTCTTT. The rearrangement uses TRBV5-1 and TRBJ1-1, with D tentatively TRBD1 (5 bases). V lost 3 bases and J lost 4, with 19 bases in between. Germline V lookup: CDR1 SGHRS, CDR2 YFSETQ. This CDR3 region has 16 residues.

The chain combines TRBV25-1 with TRBJ2-5, with TRBD2 matching 7 bases. The tail of the sequence fits TRBJ2-7 better, so the J call may be wrong. Germline CDR1 and CDR2: MGHDK and SYGVNS. CDR3 length equals 15 residues. In DNA, the CDR3 is TGTGCCAGCAGTTGTACGCGGGAGAGCTCCTACGAGCAGTACTTC. As protein: CASSCTRESSYEQYF.

In this sample, this clone turned up many times. The chain recombines TRBV7-2 with TRBJ2-3; D is possibly TRBD2 (5 bases). V lost 7 bases to trimming and J lost 0 bases, with 17 bases between them. Germline CDR1 is SGHTA and CDR2 is FQGNSA. The CDR3 length is 16 residues. The CDR3 spells CASTDTLWRSTDTQYF. The CDR3 nucleotides are TGTGCCAGCACCGATACATTGTGGAGGAGCACAGATACGCAGTATTTT.

This clone turned up a few times. The likely explanation is a read error, given a far larger clone one base away. This sample includes further DNA sequences coding for the same CDR3. The chain recombines TRBV28 with TRBJ1-1, with 8 bases lining up with TRBD1. Germline values: CDR1 MDHEN, CDR2 SYDVKM. The CDR3 sequence is 15 residues long. J lost 6 bases, V lost 6 bases, and 12 bases had no gene match. DNA of the CDR3: TGTGCCAGCAGCTCCCCGGACAGGGTCCCCCCTGAAGCTTTCTTT. This sequence encodes CASSSPDRVPPEAFF.